One and the same sample provided the 17 T cell receptor beta chains below, sequenced in a study of Ad26.COV2.S vaccination and SARS-CoV-2 variants. Some clones are missing from TCRdb's copy, which holds only in-frame ones; the method was immunoSEQ multiplex PCR. The data hold about 330,000 clones, with roughly 90% observed a single time. Treatment here: 15 to 20 received Ad26.COV2.S at low or high dose, single or two shots; 5 received placebo; per-sample allocation not given. All samples were drawn on day 63, counting from the first vaccine or placebo injection. Specimen: peripheral blood, collected in a trial of Ad26.COV2.S vaccine versus placebo. All receptors derive from a person between 18 and 65 years old who received the Ad26.COV2.S COVID-19 vaccine or a placebo.

V gene TRBV3-1 (or the pseudogene TRBV3-2) combines with J gene TRBJ2-1; possible D gene TRBD2, 6 bases. Trimming removed 0 bases from V and 5 bases from J, with 11 bases in between. The CDR3 spans 15 residues. CDR1 and CDR2 (germline): LGHDT, YNNKEL (reference sequence). CDR3 sequence reads: CASSQDGGIHNEQFF. In nucleotides, the CDR3 is TGTGCCAGCAGCCAAGATGGGGGGATTCACAATGAGCAGTTCTTC.

This clone occurred a few times. V gene TRBV6-4 combines with J gene TRBJ1-1; tentatively, D is TRBD1 (6 bases). Trimming removed 5 bases at V and 1 base at J, with 8 bases between. The germline CDR1 and CDR2 sequences are MRHNA and SNTAGT. This CDR3 has 13 residues. CDR3: CASSLQGNTEAFF. The CDR3 DNA sequence: TGTGCCAGCAGTTTACAGGGGAACACTGAAGCTTTCTTT.

The chain has TRBV2 and TRBJ1-3; 8 bases match TRBD1. The CDR3 runs 18 residues. Germline CDR1 reads SNHLY; CDR2 reads FYNNEI. J lost 1 base, V lost 4 bases, and 12 bases had no gene match. CDR3 bases: TGTGCCAGCAGTGTCAGGCTCCTTGGACAGGGATCTGGAAACACCATATATTTT. Residues: CASSVRLLGQGSGNTIYF. The full variable domain, rest sourced from reference TRBV2 and TRBJ1-3, is EPEVTQTPSHQVTQMGQEVILRCVPISNHLYFYWYRQILGQKVEFLVSFYNNEISEKSEIFDDQFSVERPDGSNFTLKIRSTKLEDSAMYFCASSVRLLGQGSGNTIYFGEGSWLTVV.

This clone has just a few counts. The chain uses TRBV15 and TRBJ1-6; D gene ambiguous. The CDR3 is 13 amino acids. Looked up from germline, CDR1 is LNHNV and CDR2 is YYDKDF (reference sequence). Trimming left V 8 bases short and J 0 bases short, with 5 bases between. This CDR3 is CATGPSYNSPLHF. DNA of the CDR3: TGTGCCACCGGGCCCTCCTATAATTCACCCCTCCACTTT. The full variable domain, completed using reference TRBV15 and TRBJ1-6, is DAMVIQNPRYQVTQFGKPVTLSCSQTLNHNVMYWYQQKSSQAPKLLFHYYDKDFNNEADTPDNFQSRRPNTSFCFLDIRSPGLGDTAMYLCATGPSYNSPLHFGNGTRLTVT.

J is TRBJ2-1 and V is TRBV6-2 or TRBV6-3; 14 bases are a match to TRBD2. This CDR3 is built from 16 residues. Per the germline V gene, CDR1 is MNHEY and CDR2 is SVGEGT. V trimming: 4 bases; J trimming: 9 bases; junction bases outside the gene matches: 8. Written as DNA, the CDR3 is TGTGCCAGCAGTTTCCTTGGACTAGCGGGAGGTGGTGAGCAGTTCTTC. Residues: CASSFLGLAGGGEQFF.

The chain carries TRBV5-4 and TRBJ2-3, with TRBD2 matching over 9 bases. J lost 0 bases, V lost 4 bases, and 9 bases had no gene match. Germline V gives CDR1 SGHNT, CDR2 YYREEE (reference sequence). The CDR3 length is 17 residues. CDR3 residues: CASSPLAGGTSTDTQYF. The CDR3, as DNA: TGTGCCAGCAGCCCCTTGGCGGGAGGGACTAGCACAGATACGCAGTATTTT.

The CDR3 loop reads CASRAGGNTGNTIYF. The CDR3 DNA is TGTGCCAGCCGAGCTGGGGGTAATACTGGAAACACCATATATTTT. The rearrangement links TRBV7-9 to TRBJ1-3, with a weak D call TRBD1 (5 bases). Trimming left V 8 bases short and J 2 bases short, with 16 bases between. The V gene's germline CDR1 is SEHNR and CDR2 FQNEAQ (reference sequence). The CDR3 spans 15 residues.

The chain couples TRBV21-1 to TRBJ1-1. TRBV21-1 is designated a pseudogene. This CDR3 has 12 amino acids. CDR3 loop: CASRPGEGEAFF. The CDR3 nucleotides read TGTGCCAGCAGGCCTGGGGAAGGGGAAGCTTTCTTT.

The rearrangement joins TRBV6-5 to TRBJ2-5, with 9 nucleotides matching TRBD1. CDR3 length: 15 amino acids. V trimming: 5 bases; J trimming: 5 bases; junction bases outside the gene matches: 9. CDR1 is MNHEY, CDR2 SVGAGI, per germline. CDR3 region: CASSTSTGQGETQYF. The CDR3 DNA is TGTGCCAGCAGTACCTCAACGGGACAGGGCGAGACCCAGTACTTC.

The sample holds one count of this clone. The chain recombines TRBV7-9 with TRBJ2-2; 12 bases align to TRBD1. CDR3 length: 17 amino acids. V was pared by 4 bases and J by 7 bases, with 10 bases of the junction left unmatched. CDR1 and CDR2 (germline): SEHNR, FQNEAQ (reference sequence). CDR3 in DNA: TGTGCCAGCAGCTCCTCTGGGACAGGGGGCAGGGACGGGGAGCTGTTTTTT. Translating gives CASSSSGTGGRDGELFF. Full variable domain (remainder filled in from reference TRBV7-9 and TRBJ2-2): DTGVSQNPRHKITKRGQNVTFRCDPISEHNRLYWYRQTLGQGPEFLTYFQNEAQLEKSRLLSDRFSAERPKGSFSTLEIQRTEQGDSAMYLCASSSSGTGGRDGELFFGEGSRLTVL.

The chain couples TRBV3-1 (or the pseudogene TRBV3-2) to TRBJ2-1; 7 bases match TRBD2. Trimming cost V 1 base and J 4 bases; bases outside gene matches: 4. The CDR3 totals 15 residues. Germline loops: CDR1 LGHDT, CDR2 YNNKEL (reference sequence). The CDR3 DNA is TGTGCCAGCAGCCAAGCCGGGGGGTTGTACAATGAGCAGTTCTTC. Its protein product is CASSQAGGLYNEQFF.

This rearrangement joins TRBV9 to TRBJ2-1, with D maybe TRBD2 (6 bases). Germline V gene lookup returns CDR1 SGDLS and CDR2 YYNGEE. Trimming shortened V by 3 bases and J by 3 bases, and 16 bases separated the two germline ends. The CDR3 loop spans 16 amino acids. The CDR3 here is CASSAIRAGRYNEQFF. CDR3 DNA sequence: TGTGCCAGCAGCGCTATTCGGGCGGGGCGCTACAATGAGCAGTTCTTC.

This clone was seen a few times. The V call is TRBV7-3, the J call TRBJ1-2, with a tentative D call TRBD1 (6 bases). CDR3 length: 13 residues. The V and J ends lost 6 bases and 14 bases respectively, with 22 bases between them. Per germline, CDR1 SGHTA and CDR2 FQGTGA. The CDR3 protein is CASSTSWDTQGTF. The CDR3 nucleotides are TGTGCCAGCAGTACATCCTGGGACACCCAGGGAACCTTC. Full variable domain (missing parts from reference TRBV7-3 and TRBJ1-2): GAGVSQTPSNKVTEKGKYVELRCDPISGHTALYWYRQSLGQGPEFLIYFQGTGAADDSGLPNDRFFAVRPEGSVSTLKIQRTERGDSAVYLCASSTSWDTQGTFGSGTRLTVV.

This chain links TRBV19 with TRBJ1-1, with TRBD1 as a possible D gene (6 bases). Trimming took 5 bases from V and 5 from J, leaving 15 bases between them. Germline CDR1 and CDR2: LNHDA and SQIVND (reference sequence). There are 14 residues in the CDR3. For the CDR3, the DNA is TGTGCCAGTAGTGATCCAGGGGAGAGGACTGAAGCTTTCTTT. This encodes CASSDPGERTEAFF.

V is TRBV7-9 and J is TRBJ2-1, with D maybe TRBD2 (6 bases). Between the trimmed V and J ends, which lost 3 bases and 1 base, there was a span of 16 bases. Germline V gene lookup returns CDR1 SEHNR and CDR2 FQNEAQ (reference sequence). The CDR3 has 17 amino acids. CDR3 in amino acids: CASSFEVGGESYNEQFF. The DNA of the CDR3 is TGTGCCAGCAGCTTTGAAGTCGGCGGGGAATCCTACAATGAGCAGTTCTTC.

The rearrangement links TRBV7-2 to TRBJ1-2; D is unresolved. Trimming removed 5 bases from V and 8 bases from J, with 15 bases in between. This CDR3 region has 13 residues. Looked up from germline, CDR1 is SGHTA and CDR2 is FQGNSA. The CDR3 sequence is CASSNPRQGGYTF. DNA of the CDR3: TGTGCCAGCAGCAATCCGAGGCAAGGCGGCTACACCTTC.

V and J are TRBV4-1 and TRBJ2-2, with 8 bases aligning to TRBD2. Germline V gene sequence: CDR1 MGHRA, CDR2 YSYEKL. V was pared by 1 base and J by 6 bases, with 4 bases of the junction left unmatched. The CDR3 totals 15 residues. CDR3 region: CASSQAGGPSGELFF. The CDR3 nucleotides read TGCGCCAGCAGCCAAGCGGGAGGGCCTTCCGGGGAGCTGTTTTTT.